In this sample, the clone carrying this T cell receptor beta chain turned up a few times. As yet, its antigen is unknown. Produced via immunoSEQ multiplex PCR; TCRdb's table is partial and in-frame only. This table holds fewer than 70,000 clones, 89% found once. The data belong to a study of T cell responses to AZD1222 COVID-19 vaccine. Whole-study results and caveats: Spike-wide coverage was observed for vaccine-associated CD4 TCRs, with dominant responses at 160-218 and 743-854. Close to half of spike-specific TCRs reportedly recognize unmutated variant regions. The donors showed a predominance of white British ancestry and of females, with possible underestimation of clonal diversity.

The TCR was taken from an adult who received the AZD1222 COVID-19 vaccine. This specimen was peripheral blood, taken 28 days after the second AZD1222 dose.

The CDR3 DNA reads TGTGCCAGCACCAGTGGCTGGCGTGAAAAACTGTTTTTT. Its protein product is CASTSGWREKLFF. The chain couples TRBV7-2 to TRBJ1-4; D gene ambiguous. This CDR3 is built from 13 residues. In germline, CDR1 is SGHTA, CDR2 FQGNSA. V lost 7 bases and J lost 7, with 13 bases in between.